These 11 T cell receptor beta chains were all obtained from the same sample, sequenced in a study of OX40 agonist ivuxolimab in advanced cancers. Clones were read by immunoSEQ multiplex PCR, and TCRdb kept only the in-frame ones, dropping some. The top ten clones hold 6.5% to 8.5% of a sample with 60,000 to 85,000 clones, 75% to 90% of them seen once. The sample consisted of CD4+ or CD8+ T cells sorted from blood, taken in a trial of the OX40 agonist ivuxolimab. The receptors stem from an adult with an advanced solid tumor such as melanoma, head and neck, liver or kidney cancer.

J is TRBJ2-6 and V is TRBV6-6; no clear D gene. V dropped 0 bases and J dropped 2 bases, with 8 bases sitting between them. Germline CDR1 MNHNY, CDR2 SVGAGI (reference sequence). The CDR3 length is 16 residues. CDR3 coding DNA: TGTGCCAGCAGTTACTCGAAACCAGCTGGGGCCAACGTCCTGACTTTC. It specifies CASSYSKPAGANVLTF.

V is TRBV5-1 and J is TRBJ2-1; D is unresolved. The V end was cut by 0 bases, the J end by 0 bases, with 10 bases between. From germline, CDR1 is SGHRS and CDR2 YFSETQ. The CDR3 sequence is 16 residues long. The CDR3 coding sequence is TGCGCCAGCAGCTTGGTTCCAGGTAGCTCCTACAATGAGCAGTTCTTC. Protein sequence: CASSLVPGSSYNEQFF.

The CDR3 sequence: CAWIGTGGPGEQYF. CDR3 DNA sequence: TGTGCCTGGATCGGGACAGGGGGGCCAGGCGAGCAGTACTTC. This chain links TRBV30 with TRBJ2-7; 11 bases map to TRBD1. Germline CDR1 and CDR2: GTSNPN and SVGIG (reference sequence). The CDR3 extends over 14 amino acids. The ends lost 4 bases at V and 6 bases at J; junction bases unmatched: 8.

The chain uses TRBV29-1 and TRBJ2-2; D call uncertain. Trimming pared 4 bases from V and 0 bases from J, leaving 6 bases between. CDR1 is SQVTM, CDR2 ANQGSEA, per germline. There are 13 residues in the CDR3. DNA for the CDR3: TGCAGCGTTGCTACTCCGAACACCGGGGAGCTGTTTTTT. Its translation: CSVATPNTGELFF.

V and J are TRBV2 and TRBJ1-3; no reliable D call. Germline V gives CDR1 SNHLY, CDR2 FYNNEI. CDR3 length: 15 residues. V was shortened by 5 bases and J by 0 bases, with 11 bases between the two germline ends. CDR3: CASSPTRSSGNTIYF. The CDR3, as DNA: TGTGCCAGCAGTCCGACGCGGAGCTCTGGAAACACCATATATTTT.

This chain joins TRBV9 and TRBJ2-1; 8 bases agree with TRBD2. Trimming at V came to 4 bases and at J to 1 base, leaving 7 bases not matched to a gene. The CDR3 covers 16 residues. Germline V lookup: CDR1 SGDLS, CDR2 YYNGEE. CDR3 DNA: TGTGCCAGCAGCTCCTTCGGGGGGGAGTCCTACAATGAGCAGTTCTTC. As protein: CASSSFGGESYNEQFF.

This clone was seen a handful of times. This sequence joins TRBV14 and TRBJ2-1; 8 nucleotides align to TRBD1. CDR3 length: 14 amino acids. Germline CDR1 SGHDN, CDR2 FVKESK. Germline trimming cut 0 bases from V and 9 bases from J; bases unmatched to any gene: 4. CDR3 nucleotides: TGTGCCAGCAGCCAAGATCCACAGGGGGGTGAGCAGTTCTTC. Translated, it gives CASSQDPQGGEQFF.

The genes are TRBV5-5 and TRBJ2-7, with D maybe TRBD1 (5 bases). Trimming took off 2 bases at V and 2 bases at J, with 11 bases between the two ends. Germline V CDR1 and CDR2: SGHKS, YYEKEE (reference sequence). The length of the CDR3 is 14 residues. The CDR3 loop reads CASSFRQGPYEQYF. As DNA, the CDR3 is TGTGCCAGCAGCTTTCGTCAGGGTCCCTACGAGCAGTACTTC.

In this sample, this clone turned up once. Here the CDR3 DNA reads TGTGCCAGCAGCGTCTCCCGGGGAGTCCCTACGCAGTATTTT. This codes for CASSVSRGVPTQYF. The chain employs TRBV7-2 and TRBJ2-3, with D maybe TRBD2 (5 bases). Germline assignment: CDR1 SGHTA and CDR2 FQGNSA. The length of the CDR3 is 14 residues. V gave up 5 bases and J gave up 8 bases, with 17 bases separating them. Full variable domain (outside the CDR3, taken from reference TRBV7-2 and TRBJ2-3): GAGVSQSPSNKVTEKGKDVELRCDPISGHTALYWYRQSLGQGLEFLIYFQGNSAPDKSGLPSDRFSAERTGGSVSTLTIQRTQQEDSAVYLCASSVSRGVPTQYFGPGTRLTVL.

This clone was seen just once. This chain uses TRBV7-2 with TRBJ2-2; 8 positions match TRBD1. Trimming cost V 4 bases and J 1 base; bases outside gene matches: 8. CDR3 length: 17 residues. The germline gives CDR1 SGHTA, CDR2 FQGNSA. The CDR3 bases are TGTGCCAGCAGCTCACAGGGGGTCAATAGGAACACCGGGGAGCTGTTTTTT. Translated: CASSSQGVNRNTGELFF.

V usage is TRBV7-9 and J usage is TRBJ1-1; possible D gene TRBD1, 5 bases. CDR3 length: 12 residues. Trimming removed 3 bases at V and 11 bases at J, with 13 bases between. Germline values: CDR1 SEHNR, CDR2 FQNEAQ (reference sequence). DNA for the CDR3: TGTGCCAGCAGCTTCGACGGGGGTTTCGCTTTCTTT. Protein sequence: CASSFDGGFAFF. The whole variable domain, filled in from reference TRBV7-9 and TRBJ1-1, reads DTGVSQNPRHKITKRGQNVTFRCDPISEHNRLYWYRQTLGQGPEFLTYFQNEAQLEKSRLLSDRFSAERPKGSFSTLEIQRTEQGDSAMYLCASSFDGGFAFFGQGTRLTVV.